The clone carrying this T cell receptor (beta chain) showed up just once. As yet, its antigen is unknown. This record belongs to a study of graft-versus-host responses after intestinal transplantation. Study-wide context: Recipients obtained multivisceral, liver-intestinal, or isolated intestinal transplants. Anti-thymocyte globulin was used for induction in all recipients, who then took tacrolimus and steroids for approximately three years.

The CDR3 totals 14 residues. In germline, CDR1 is SEHNR, CDR2 FQNEAQ (reference sequence). V was shortened by 0 bases and J by 4 bases, with 7 bases between the two germline ends. TCRdb's table, derived via immunoSEQ multiplex PCR, lists solely in-frame clones and lacks some. In the table there are roughly 9,400 clones, roughly 94% of which are singletons. Whole-study results and caveats: Circulating GvH clone levels at their peak were associated with HvG declines (early post-transplant).

Sequencing used PBMCs, obtained 8 days after intestinal transplant. The TCR was taken from a human patient who received an intestinal transplant, so some T cells may come from the graft donor. The chain recombines TRBV7-9 with TRBJ2-1, with D possibly TRBD2 on 6 matching bases. The CDR3 coding sequence is TGTGCCAGCAGCTTAGCGGGAGGATACAATGAGCAGTTCTTC. Its protein product is CASSLAGGYNEQFF.